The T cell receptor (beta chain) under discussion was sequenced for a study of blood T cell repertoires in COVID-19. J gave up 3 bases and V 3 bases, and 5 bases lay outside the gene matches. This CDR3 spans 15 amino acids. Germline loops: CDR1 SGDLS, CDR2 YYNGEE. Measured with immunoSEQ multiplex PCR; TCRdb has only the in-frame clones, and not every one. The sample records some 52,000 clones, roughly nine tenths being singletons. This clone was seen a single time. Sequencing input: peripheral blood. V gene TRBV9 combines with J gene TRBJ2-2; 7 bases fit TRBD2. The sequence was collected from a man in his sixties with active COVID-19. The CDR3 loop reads CASSASGIHTGELFF. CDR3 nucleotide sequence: TGTGCCAGCAGCGCAAGCGGGATACACACCGGGGAGCTGTTTTTT. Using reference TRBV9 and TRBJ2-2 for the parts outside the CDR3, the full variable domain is DSGVTQTPKHLITATGQRVTLRCSPRSGDLSVYWYQQSLDQGLQFLIQYYNGEERAKGNILERFSAQQFPDLHSELNLSSLELGDSALYFCASSASGIHTGELFFGEGSRLTVL.